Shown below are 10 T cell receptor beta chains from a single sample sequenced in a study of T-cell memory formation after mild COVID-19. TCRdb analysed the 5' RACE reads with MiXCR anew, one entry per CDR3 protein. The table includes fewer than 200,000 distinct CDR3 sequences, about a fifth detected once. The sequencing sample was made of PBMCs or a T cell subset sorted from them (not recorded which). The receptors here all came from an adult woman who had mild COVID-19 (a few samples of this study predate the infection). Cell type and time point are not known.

CDR3 region: CASSLGDRAQPQHF. CDR3 DNA: TGTGCCAGCAGTTTGGGGGACAGGGCTCAGCCCCAGCATTTT. The chain is built from TRBV27 and TRBJ1-5; 9 positions agree with TRBD1. CDR3 size: 14 residues. Germline lookup yields CDR1 MNHEY and CDR2 SMNVEV (reference sequence). Trimming at V came to 3 bases and at J to 6 bases, leaving 3 bases not matched to a gene.

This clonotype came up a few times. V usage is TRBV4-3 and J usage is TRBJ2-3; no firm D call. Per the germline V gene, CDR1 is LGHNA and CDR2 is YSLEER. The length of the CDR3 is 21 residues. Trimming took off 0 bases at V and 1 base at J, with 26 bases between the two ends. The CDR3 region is CASSQDHGEYFYSKRTDTQYF. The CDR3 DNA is TGCGCCAGCAGCCAAGATCATGGGGAATACTTTTACTCAAAACGCACAGATACGCAGTATTTT.

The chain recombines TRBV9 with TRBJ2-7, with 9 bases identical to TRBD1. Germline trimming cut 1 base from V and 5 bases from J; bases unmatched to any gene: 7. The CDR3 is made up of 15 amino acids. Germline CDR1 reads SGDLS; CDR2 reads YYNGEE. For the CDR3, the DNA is TGTGCCAGCAGCGTATGGGGGACAGGGAGCGACGAGCAGTACTTC. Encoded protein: CASSVWGTGSDEQYF.

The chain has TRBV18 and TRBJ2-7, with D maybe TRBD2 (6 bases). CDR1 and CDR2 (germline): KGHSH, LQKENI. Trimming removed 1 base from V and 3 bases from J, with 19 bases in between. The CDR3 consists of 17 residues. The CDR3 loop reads CASSPRALSSALYEQYF. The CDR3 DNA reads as TGTGCCAGCTCACCACGAGCCCTTTCTAGCGCGCTCTACGAGCAGTACTTC.

This CDR3 reads CASSGATGHYGYTF. CDR3 DNA sequence: TGTGCCAGCAGCGGAGCGACAGGGCACTATGGCTACACCTTC. The V gene is TRBV3-1, the J gene TRBJ1-2; 7 nucleotides match TRBD1. The length of the CDR3 is 14 residues. V shed 5 bases and J 3 bases; nucleotides not matched to a gene: 6. CDR1 and CDR2 (germline): LGHDT, YNNKEL (reference sequence).

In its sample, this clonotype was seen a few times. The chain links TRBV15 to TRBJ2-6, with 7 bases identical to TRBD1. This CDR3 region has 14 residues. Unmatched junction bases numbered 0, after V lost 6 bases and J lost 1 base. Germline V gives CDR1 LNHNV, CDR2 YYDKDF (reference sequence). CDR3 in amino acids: CATRDRSGANVLTF. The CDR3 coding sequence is TGTGCCACCAGGGACAGGTCTGGGGCCAACGTCCTGACTTTC.

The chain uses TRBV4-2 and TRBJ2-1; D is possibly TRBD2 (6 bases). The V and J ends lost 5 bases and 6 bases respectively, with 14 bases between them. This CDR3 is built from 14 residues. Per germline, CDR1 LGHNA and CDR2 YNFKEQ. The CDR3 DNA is TGTGCCAGCAGCTGGGGACTGATCAGCAATGAGCAGTTCTTC. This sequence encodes CASSWGLISNEQFF.

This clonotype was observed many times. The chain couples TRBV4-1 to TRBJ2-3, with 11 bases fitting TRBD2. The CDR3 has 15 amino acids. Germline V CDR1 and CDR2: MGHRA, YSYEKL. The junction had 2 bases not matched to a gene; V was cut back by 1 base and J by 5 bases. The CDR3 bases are TGCGCCAGCAGCCAAGTAGCGGGGGGGCGAGATACGCAGTATTTT. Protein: CASSQVAGGRDTQYF.

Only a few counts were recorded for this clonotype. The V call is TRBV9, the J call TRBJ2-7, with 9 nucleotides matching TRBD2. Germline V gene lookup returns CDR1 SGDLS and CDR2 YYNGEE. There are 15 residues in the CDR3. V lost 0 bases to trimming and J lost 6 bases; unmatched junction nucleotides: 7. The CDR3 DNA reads TGTGCCAGCAGCGTAGAAGTCCTAGCGGGATCCGAGCAGTACTTC. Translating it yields CASSVEVLAGSEQYF.

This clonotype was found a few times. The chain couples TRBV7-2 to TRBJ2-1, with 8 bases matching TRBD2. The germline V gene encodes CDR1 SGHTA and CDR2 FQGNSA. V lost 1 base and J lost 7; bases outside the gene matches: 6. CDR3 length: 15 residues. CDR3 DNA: TGTGCCAGCAGCTTAGAGGTAGCGGGGTATAATGAGCAGTTCTTC. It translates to CASSLEVAGYNEQFF.